This T cell receptor (beta chain) was captured in a study of OX40 agonist ivuxolimab in advanced cancers. Overall study findings and caveats: Patients who responded partially at 0.1-3.0 mg/kg showed clonal expansion ranking among the lowest.

The CDR3 is made up of 15 amino acids. Germline CDR1 is MNHEY and CDR2 is SMNVEV (reference sequence). Trimming stripped 2 bases from V and 2 bases from J, with 13 bases between. Sequencing used immunoSEQ multiplex PCR; TCRdb keeps in-frame clones, though not all of them. The top ten clones hold approximately 25% of a sample with about 50,000 clones, over 85% of them seen once. In this sample, this clone turned up once. The antigen is not known. The rearrangement joins TRBV27 to TRBJ2-7; D perhaps matches TRBD1 (5 bases). The sample here was CD4+ or CD8+ T cells sorted from blood, taken in a trial of the OX40 agonist ivuxolimab. This clonotype originated in an adult with an advanced solid tumor such as melanoma, head and neck, liver or kidney cancer. As DNA, the CDR3 is TGTGCCAGCAGTTTAGACGGTGGCAGGGCCTACGAGCAGTACTTC. Amino acids: CASSLDGGRAYEQYF.